There are many counts of the clone carrying this TCR beta chain. Its specificity is unknown. These data originate in a study of T cells in Graves' hyperthyroidism and ophthalmopathy. Across the whole study: Peripheral blood samples were taken at initial diagnosis, prior to any treatment. Study-wide results and caveats: Most thyroid clonotypes expanded above 0.001 appeared in blood too.

Amplified TCR beta CDR3 regions derived from RNA transcripts. HTBI primers were the set used in a first-round RT-PCR of the TCR CDR3. TCRdb reprocessed the multiplex PCR reads with MiXCR, giving one entry per CDR3 protein. The table records hundreds of thousands of distinct CDR3 sequences, 38% of them present only once. CDR1 and CDR2 from the germline V gene are SNHLY and FYNNEI. Trimming pared 4 bases from V and 1 base from J, leaving 7 bases between. This CDR3 spans 14 amino acids. Source material: blood. The clonotype originates from a man between 18 and 29 years old with Graves' hyperthyroidism. J is TRBJ2-2 and V is TRBV2, with D unresolved. Here the CDR3 reads CASSVLGNTGELFF. CDR3 in DNA: TGTGCCAGCAGTGTTTTGGGGAACACCGGGGAGCTGTTTTTT.